The 7 T cell receptor beta chains listed next were all sequenced from one sample in a study of OX40 agonist ivuxolimab in advanced cancers. The method was immunoSEQ multiplex PCR; TCRdb's version includes in-frame clones alone and lacks a portion of them. The table shows 25,000 to 35,000 clones, with around 88% occurring only once. The source was CD4+ or CD8+ T cells sorted from blood, collected in a trial of the OX40 agonist ivuxolimab. Receptors were obtained from an adult with an advanced solid tumor such as melanoma, head and neck, liver or kidney cancer.

V gene TRBV7-9 combines with J gene TRBJ1-1; TRBD1 might be the D (5 bases). Trimming removed 2 bases from V and 3 bases from J, with 13 bases in between. The CDR3 runs to 15 residues. Germline V gene lookup returns CDR1 SEHNR and CDR2 FQNEAQ (reference sequence). The CDR3 coding sequence is TGTGCCAGCAGCTTACCGTTCGGCAGGGACACTGAAGCTTTCTTT. It specifies CASSLPFGRDTEAFF.

This sequence joins TRBV2 and TRBJ2-5; 10 nucleotides align to TRBD2. TRBJ2-7 matches the DNA end more closely, so the J call is doubtful. Germline-derived CDR1 and CDR2 are SNHLY and FYNNEI. CDR3 length: 15 residues. The CDR3 DNA is TGTGCCAGTCAAAATTTCGGGACTAGCGACTACGAGCAGTACTTC. This sequence encodes CASQNFGTSDYEQYF.

The V call is TRBV10-3, the J call TRBJ2-3; 12 bases fit TRBD2. With 6 bases clipped from V and 0 bases from J, the junction kept 10 bases outside the gene matches. The CDR3 runs 18 residues. CDR1 ENHRY and CDR2 SYGVKD come from the germline V gene. CDR3 coding DNA: TGTGCCATCAGCATAGGGACTAGCGGGCGAACTAGCACAGATACGCAGTATTTT. As protein: CAISIGTSGRTSTDTQYF.

CDR3 region: CASSDPGNEQFF. The CDR3 nucleotides are TGTGCCAGCAGCGACCCGGGCAATGAGCAGTTCTTC. The chain couples TRBV7-8 to TRBJ2-1; no clear D gene. Trimming removed 5 bases from V and 6 bases from J, with 8 bases in between. Germline loops: CDR1 SGHVS, CDR2 FQNEAQ. This CDR3 comprises 12 residues.

The chain couples TRBV6-6 to TRBJ1-5; no clear D gene. CDR1 is MNHNY, CDR2 SVGAGI, per germline (reference sequence). Trimming pared 5 bases from V and 6 bases from J, leaving 17 bases between. The CDR3 extends over 15 amino acids. In DNA form, the CDR3 reads TGTGCCAGCAGTGACCCCTCTTGGTCTCCTCAGCCCCAGCATTTT. Its protein product is CASSDPSWSPQPQHF.

The chain links TRBV6-5 to TRBJ2-7; 8 bases agree with TRBD1. The trim removed 6 bases at V and 2 bases at J, leaving 3 bases unmatched. Germline lookup yields CDR1 MNHEY and CDR2 SVGAGI. The CDR3 extends over 13 amino acids. The CDR3 reads CASRWDRTYEQYF. CDR3 coding DNA: TGTGCCAGCAGATGGGACAGGACCTACGAGCAGTACTTC.

This clone occurred once. V and J are TRBV11-2 and TRBJ1-2; D is perhaps TRBD1 (6 bases). This CDR3 region has 15 residues. The germline V and J ends were trimmed by 4 bases and 3 bases, with 15 bases remaining between them. Germline-derived CDR1 and CDR2 are SGHAT and FQNNGV. The CDR3 loop reads CASSSYRVRDYGYTF. The CDR3 DNA reads TGTGCCAGCAGCTCCTACAGGGTTAGGGACTATGGCTACACCTTC.